These T cell receptor beta chains were read from a single sample in a study of cytomegalovirus exposure and HLA in healthy donors. Here immunoSEQ multiplex PCR was the method, and the copy in TCRdb shows in-frame clones only, minus some. The sample consists of about 100,000 clones, around 76% of them appearing once. The sequenced sample was PBMCs. The receptors were gathered from a middle-aged man in good health and CMV-seropositive. CDR3s include the opening cysteine and the closing phenylalanine or tryptophan. Each record gives: J gene, V gene, CDR3 protein.

TRBJ2-3,TRBV11-2,CASSLMGQAPTDTQYF
TRBJ1-3,TRBV28,CASNLDRATYDNTIYF
TRBJ2-1,TRBV5-1,CASSPTRTGVDEQFF
.,TRBV9,CASSKGGTGVYEQYF
TRBJ2-2,TRBV18,CASSQASQRAYAGELFF
TRBJ2-3,TRBV9,CASSGRGNTDTQYF
TRBJ2-7,TRBV7-8,CASSLRGGTLTSGLQYEQYF
TRBJ2-5,TRBV5-8,CASSARGGGETQYF
TRBJ2-7,TRBV7-8,CVCRQGPAYEQYF
TRBJ1-2,TRBV6-6,CASPWGPSTF
TRBJ1-4,TRBV19,CASSSPGHWDEKLFF
TRBJ2-7,TRBV7-6,CASSLIGSGNSYEQYF
TRBJ2-7,TRBV7-2,CASSSSPLTYEQYF
TRBJ2-3,TRBV6-1,CASSEVPSGSTDTQYF
TRBJ1-2,TRBV29-1,CSVVGRTGNGYTF
TRBJ2-3,TRBV15,CATSSGLAVTDTQYF
TRBJ2-3,TRBV11-2,CASSSLGRHTDTQYF
TRBJ1-3,TRBV19,CASSIGQQVSGNTIYF
TRBJ1-1,TRBV27,CASSSPRDRGPYTEAFF
TRBJ2-5,TRBV19,CASSSQVTNQETQYF
TRBJ1-4,TRBV10-3,CAISELGQGSEKLFF
TRBJ2-3,TRBV7-8,CASSTGFVVTDTQYF
TRBJ2-7,TRBV1,CTSSLGLADYEQYF
TRBJ1-5,TRBV18,CASSQGTGGIQPQHF